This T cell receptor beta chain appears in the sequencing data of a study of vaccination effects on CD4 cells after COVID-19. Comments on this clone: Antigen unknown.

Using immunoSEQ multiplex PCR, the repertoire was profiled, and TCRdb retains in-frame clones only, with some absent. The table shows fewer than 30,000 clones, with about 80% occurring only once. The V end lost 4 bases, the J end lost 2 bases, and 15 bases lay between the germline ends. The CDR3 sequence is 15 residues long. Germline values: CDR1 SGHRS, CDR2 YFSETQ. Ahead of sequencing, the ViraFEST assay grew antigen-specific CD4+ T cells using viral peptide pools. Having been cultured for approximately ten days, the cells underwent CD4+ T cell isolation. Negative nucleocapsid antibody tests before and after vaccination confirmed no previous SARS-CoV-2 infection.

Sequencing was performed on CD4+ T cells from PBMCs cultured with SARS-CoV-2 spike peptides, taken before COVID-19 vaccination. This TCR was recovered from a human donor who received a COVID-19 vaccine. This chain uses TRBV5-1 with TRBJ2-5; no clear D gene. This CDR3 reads CASSPEVVGQETQYF. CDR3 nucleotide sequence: TGCGCCAGCAGCCCGGAAGTGGTGGGGCAAGAGACCCAGTACTTC.